This T cell receptor beta chain was observed in a study of cytomegalovirus exposure and HLA in healthy donors. As for the study in general: HLA-typed donors contributed some 83 million unique TCRs, which were held in an early data release.

From germline, CDR1 is SNHLY and CDR2 FYNNEI. The CDR3 covers 14 residues. The V gene lost 4 bases and the J gene lost 6 bases, with 12 bases spanning the gap. The PCR made use of 60 Vbeta and 13 Jbeta primers. Profiled with immunoSEQ multiplex PCR; TCRdb holds only in-frame clones, not every one. The sample lists about 95,000 clones, just over 70% occurring once. The genes are TRBV2 and TRBJ2-2; D may be TRBD2 (5 bases). Sequences were obtained from PBMCs. This TCR was sampled from a man aged 55 to 70 in good health and CMV-seronegative. CDR3 sequence: CASSVGTRAGELFF. The CDR3 DNA sequence: TGTGCCAGCAGTGTTGGTACTAGGGCCGGGGAGCTGTTTTTT.